This passage covers 17 T cell receptor beta chains from one sample sequenced in a study of blood T cell repertoires in COVID-19. TCRdb keeps only in-frame clones here, not all; method: immunoSEQ multiplex PCR. The profile shows under 200,000 clones, about 85% of them singletons. Sequenced input: peripheral blood. The receptors come from a man aged 55 to 69 with active or convalescent COVID-19.

This chain joins TRBV11-2 and TRBJ2-1; 15 nucleotides agree with TRBD2. The germline V gene encodes CDR1 SGHAT and CDR2 FQNNGV. The CDR3 has 19 residues. The V and J ends lost 6 bases and 1 base, in that order; junction bases with no gene match: 10. The CDR3 nucleotides are TGTGCCAGCAGGACCCCCCGGACTAGCGGGGGGGGGTCCTACAATGAGCAGTTCTTC. Translating gives CASRTPRTSGGGSYNEQFF. The variable domain in full, completed from reference TRBV11-2 and TRBJ2-1, reads EAGVAQSPRYKIIEKRQSVAFWCNPISGHATLYWYQQILGQGPKLLIQFQNNGVVDDSQLPKDRFSAERLKGVDSTLKIQPAKLEDSAVYLCASRTPRTSGGGSYNEQFFGPGTRLTVL.

The chain joins TRBV9 to TRBJ2-4; the match to TRBD2 covers 14 bases. With V trimmed by 4 bases and J by 2 bases, 17 bases remained unmatched. CDR1 is SGDLS and CDR2 is YYNGEE in the germline V gene. The CDR3 runs to 21 residues. DNA of the CDR3: TGTGCCAGCAGCCACTCGATGATGACTAGCGGGGGGGCCGGGACCAAAAACATTCAGTACTTC. Encoded protein: CASSHSMMTSGGAGTKNIQYF.

This clone was detected only once. This chain links TRBV11-2 with TRBJ2-5; D ambiguous. Germline assignment: CDR1 SGHAT and CDR2 FQNNGV. V gave up 3 bases and J gave up 3 bases, with 11 bases separating them. This CDR3 has 14 residues. The CDR3 protein is CASSFRLEEETQYF. CDR3 nucleotides: TGTGCCAGCAGCTTTCGACTTGAAGAAGAGACCCAGTACTTC.

The chain combines TRBV5-1 with TRBJ2-5, with a possible D match to TRBD1 (5 bases). V dropped 1 base and J dropped 5 bases, with 9 bases sitting between them. The CDR3 extends over 13 amino acids. CDR1 SGHRS and CDR2 YFSETQ come from the germline V gene. The CDR3 nucleotides read TGCGCCAGCAGCTTGAGGGGTTGGGAGACCCAGTACTTC. Translated: CASSLRGWETQYF.

The chain is built from TRBV2 and TRBJ1-5; possibly TRBD1 for D (5 bases). The CDR3 is 15 amino acids. Per the germline V gene, CDR1 is SNHLY and CDR2 is FYNNEI. Deletions cut 4 bases from V and 6 bases from J, with 16 bases between. The CDR3 coding sequence is TGTGCCAGCAGTGGGCCGGGGGTATTCGGTCAGCCCCAGCATTTT. As protein: CASSGPGVFGQPQHF.

The chain recombines TRBV5-1 with TRBJ1-1, with TRBD1 matching over 8 bases. The CDR3 totals 14 residues. With 3 bases clipped from V and 1 base from J, the junction kept 2 bases outside the gene matches. Per the germline V gene, CDR1 is SGHRS and CDR2 is YFSETQ. The CDR3 loop is CASSSDRGNTEAFF. The CDR3 DNA reads as TGCGCCAGCAGCTCCGACAGGGGGAACACTGAAGCTTTCTTT.

The chain links TRBV2 to TRBJ2-5; 7 bases are a match to TRBD1. V lost 8 bases, J lost 6 bases, and 12 bases stayed unmatched. Per germline, CDR1 SNHLY and CDR2 FYNNEI. The CDR3 consists of 14 residues. The CDR3 reads CASGEVGGRKTQYF. CDR3 nucleotides: TGTGCCAGCGGAGAGGTAGGGGGCCGTAAGACCCAGTACTTC.

The chain has TRBV7-8 and TRBJ2-3; D is unclear. V was trimmed by 1 base and J by 8 bases, leaving 13 bases between them. This CDR3 comprises 14 residues. The V gene's germline CDR1 is SGHVS and CDR2 FQNEAQ. The CDR3 here is CASSLVPSSVTQYF. The CDR3 DNA reads as TGTGCCAGCAGCTTAGTTCCTAGTTCCGTTACGCAGTATTTT.

The rearrangement joins TRBV7-9 to TRBJ2-3; 8 positions agree with TRBD1. V was clipped by 3 bases and J by 5 bases; unmatched bases: 7. CDR1 and CDR2 from the germline V gene are SEHNR and FQNEAQ (reference sequence). The CDR3 is 15 amino acids. The CDR3 DNA sequence: TGTGCCAGCAGCTTCGCAGGGGGCGCGGGAGATACGCAGTATTTT. Protein product: CASSFAGGAGDTQYF.

CDR3 amino acids: CASSPSTGFQRNTIYF. The CDR3 nucleotides read TGTGCCAGCAGCCCATCGACAGGGTTTCAAAGAAACACCATATATTTT. The J gene is TRBJ1-3, the V gene TRBV7-6, with 7 bases matching TRBD1. The CDR3 sequence is 16 residues long. In germline, CDR1 is SGHVS, CDR2 FNYEAQ. With V trimmed by 5 bases and J by 5 bases, 12 bases remained unmatched.

The J gene is TRBJ2-3, the V gene TRBV6-4; D is uncertain. Trimming took 3 bases from V and 2 from J, leaving 6 bases between them. CDR1 is MRHNA, CDR2 SNTAGT, per germline. The CDR3 runs 13 residues. The CDR3 DNA reads TGTGCCAGCAGTGAATCCTCCACAGATACGCAGTATTTT. Residues: CASSESSTDTQYF.

The chain employs TRBV2 and TRBJ2-3; 7 nucleotides match TRBD2. The CDR3 totals 14 residues. V dropped 6 bases and J dropped 4; count of bases not matched to a gene: 7. Germline V gene lookup returns CDR1 SNHLY and CDR2 FYNNEI. The CDR3: CASRPGGGADTQYF. The CDR3 DNA follows: TGTGCCAGCAGACCCGGCGGGGGAGCAGATACGCAGTATTTT.

V is TRBV7-9 and J is TRBJ1-6; TRBD1 matches at 10 bases. The CDR3 has 15 residues. J was trimmed by 5 bases and V by 9 bases; bases with no gene match: 7. CDR1 SEHNR and CDR2 FQNEAQ come from the germline V gene (reference sequence). The CDR3 DNA reads as TGTGCCAGTGAACCGGGACAGGGGCATAATTCACCCCTCCACTTT. Amino acids: CASEPGQGHNSPLHF.

Of note for this clone: Other DNA sequences in this sample translate to the same CDR3. This chain connects TRBV2 to TRBJ2-6; the match to TRBD1 covers 7 bases. The CDR3 is 15 amino acids. Germline-derived CDR1 and CDR2 are SNHLY and FYNNEI. V shed 4 bases and J 0 bases; nucleotides not matched to a gene: 0. The CDR3 DNA reads as TGTGCCAGCAGTGGGGACAGCTCTGGGGCCAACGTCCTGACTTTC. Amino acid sequence: CASSGDSSGANVLTF.

The V call is TRBV5-4, the J call TRBJ1-2; 8 bases map to TRBD1. Germline trimming cut 5 bases from V and 8 bases from J; bases unmatched to any gene: 11. CDR1 and CDR2 from the germline V gene are SGHNT and YYREEE (reference sequence). The length of the CDR3 is 14 residues. The DNA of the CDR3 is TGTGCCAGCAGTCCCGGACAGGGCCTAAGGGGCTACACCTTC. Translating it yields CASSPGQGLRGYTF. The variable domain in full, completed from reference TRBV5-4 and TRBJ1-2, reads ETGVTQSPTHLIKTRGQQVTLRCSSQSGHNTVSWYQQALGQGPQFIFQYYREEENGRGNFPPRFSGLQFPNYSSELNVNALELDDSALYLCASSPGQGLRGYTFGSGTRLTVV.

The V call is TRBV7-2, the J call TRBJ2-7; TRBD1 aligns across 7 bases. This CDR3 is built from 14 residues. V dropped 9 bases and J dropped 5; count of bases not matched to a gene: 13. Germline V gene sequence: CDR1 SGHTA, CDR2 FQGNSA. The CDR3 reads CASSRDRAVDEQYF. CDR3 nucleotides: TGTGCCAGTAGCCGCGACAGGGCGGTTGACGAGCAGTACTTC.

This clone was seen only once. J is TRBJ2-1 and V is TRBV19; tentative D call: TRBD2 (5 bases). V lost 3 bases, J lost 5 bases, and 17 bases lay in between. The CDR3 runs 16 residues. The V gene's germline CDR1 is LNHDA and CDR2 SQIVND (reference sequence). The CDR3 spells CASSMARGIIDNEQFF. As DNA, the CDR3 is TGTGCCAGTAGTATGGCCCGGGGAATTATCGACAATGAGCAGTTCTTC.